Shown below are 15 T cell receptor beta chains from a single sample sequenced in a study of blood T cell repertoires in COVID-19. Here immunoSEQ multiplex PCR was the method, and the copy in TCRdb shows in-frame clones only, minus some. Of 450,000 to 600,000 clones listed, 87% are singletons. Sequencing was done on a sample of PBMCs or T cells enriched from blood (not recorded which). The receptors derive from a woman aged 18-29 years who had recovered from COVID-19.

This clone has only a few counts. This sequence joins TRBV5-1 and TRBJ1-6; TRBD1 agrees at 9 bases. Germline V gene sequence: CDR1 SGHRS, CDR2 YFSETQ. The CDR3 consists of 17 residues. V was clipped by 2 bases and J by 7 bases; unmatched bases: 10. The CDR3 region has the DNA TGCGCCAGCAGCTTTTTCCTTTCGGACAGGGGCAATTCACCCCTCCACTTT. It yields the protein CASSFFLSDRGNSPLHF.

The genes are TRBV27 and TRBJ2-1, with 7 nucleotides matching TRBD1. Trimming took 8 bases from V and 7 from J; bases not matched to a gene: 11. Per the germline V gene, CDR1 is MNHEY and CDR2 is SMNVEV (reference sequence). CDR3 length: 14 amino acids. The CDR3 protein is CASGWYRGRNEQFF. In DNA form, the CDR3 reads TGTGCCAGCGGTTGGTACAGGGGTCGGAATGAGCAGTTCTTC.

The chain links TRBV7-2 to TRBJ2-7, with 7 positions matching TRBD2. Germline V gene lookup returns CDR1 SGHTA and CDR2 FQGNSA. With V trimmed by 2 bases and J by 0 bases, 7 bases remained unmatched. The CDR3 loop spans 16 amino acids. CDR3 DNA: TGTGCCAGCAGCTTACGAGCGGGGCCGAGCTCCTACGAGCAGTACTTC. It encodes CASSLRAGPSSYEQYF.

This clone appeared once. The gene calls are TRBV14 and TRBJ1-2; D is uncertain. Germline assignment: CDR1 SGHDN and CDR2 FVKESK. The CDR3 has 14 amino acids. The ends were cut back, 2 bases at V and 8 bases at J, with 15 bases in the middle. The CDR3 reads CASSQLNGRSGYTF. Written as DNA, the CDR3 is TGTGCCAGCAGCCAACTAAATGGTAGAAGCGGCTACACCTTC.

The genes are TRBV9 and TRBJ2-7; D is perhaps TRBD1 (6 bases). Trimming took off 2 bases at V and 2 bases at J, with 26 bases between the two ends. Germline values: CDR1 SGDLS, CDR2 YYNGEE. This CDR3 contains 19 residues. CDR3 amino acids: CASSVGINLSGTPPYEQYF. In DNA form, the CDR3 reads TGTGCCAGCAGCGTCGGCATAAACCTGTCCGGGACACCTCCCTACGAGCAGTACTTC.

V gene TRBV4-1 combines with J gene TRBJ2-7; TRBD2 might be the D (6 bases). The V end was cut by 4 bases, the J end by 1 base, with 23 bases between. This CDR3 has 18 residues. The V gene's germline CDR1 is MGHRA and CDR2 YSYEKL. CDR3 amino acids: CASSPGTWGVALSYEQYF. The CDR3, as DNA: TGCGCCAGCAGCCCCGGAACTTGGGGGGTTGCCCTATCCTACGAGCAGTACTTC.

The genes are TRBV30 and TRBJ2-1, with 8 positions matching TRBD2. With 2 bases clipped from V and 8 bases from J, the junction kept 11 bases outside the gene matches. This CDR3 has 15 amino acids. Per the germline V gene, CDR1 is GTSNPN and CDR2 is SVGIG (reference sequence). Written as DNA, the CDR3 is TGTGCCTGGAGTCCGACTAGCGCCTCTGTGGATGAGCAGTTCTTC. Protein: CAWSPTSASVDEQFF.

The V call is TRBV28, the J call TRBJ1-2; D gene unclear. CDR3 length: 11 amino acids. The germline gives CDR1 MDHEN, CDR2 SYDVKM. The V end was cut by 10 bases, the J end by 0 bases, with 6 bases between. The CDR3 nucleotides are TGTGCCATCACAACTAACTATGGCTACACCTTC. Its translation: CAITTNYGYTF.

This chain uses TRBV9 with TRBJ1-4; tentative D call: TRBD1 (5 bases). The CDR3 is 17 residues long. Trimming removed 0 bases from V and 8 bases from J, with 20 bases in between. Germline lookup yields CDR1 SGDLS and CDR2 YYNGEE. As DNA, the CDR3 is TGTGCCAGCAGCGTAGCTTCGGGGGGGACGGACGGAGAAAAACTGTTTTTT. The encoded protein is CASSVASGGTDGEKLFF.

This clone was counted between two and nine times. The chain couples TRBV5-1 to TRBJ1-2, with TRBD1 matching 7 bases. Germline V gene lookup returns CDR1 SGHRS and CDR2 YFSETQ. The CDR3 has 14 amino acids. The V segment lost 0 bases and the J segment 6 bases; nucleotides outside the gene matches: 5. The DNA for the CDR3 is TGCGCCAGCAGCTTGGAGCGGCAGGGGGATGGCTACACCTTC. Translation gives CASSLERQGDGYTF.

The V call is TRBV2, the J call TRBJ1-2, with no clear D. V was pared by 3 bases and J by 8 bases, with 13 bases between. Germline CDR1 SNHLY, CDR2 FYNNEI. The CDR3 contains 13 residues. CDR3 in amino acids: CASSEGSTRGYTF. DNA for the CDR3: TGTGCCAGCAGTGAGGGCTCAACTCGGGGCTACACCTTC.

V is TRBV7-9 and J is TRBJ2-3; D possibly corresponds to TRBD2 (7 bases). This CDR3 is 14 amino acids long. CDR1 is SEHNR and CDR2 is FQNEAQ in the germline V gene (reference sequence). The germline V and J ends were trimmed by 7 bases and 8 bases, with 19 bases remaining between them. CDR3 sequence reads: CASTQGGGLGTQYF. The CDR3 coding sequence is TGTGCCAGCACCCAAGGCGGGGGCCTCGGTACGCAGTATTTT.

CDR3 residues: CASSLASGYGYTF. CDR3 sequence (DNA): TGCGCCAGCAGCTTGGCTTCGGGCTATGGCTACACCTTC. The chain employs TRBV5-1 and TRBJ1-2; D uncertain. Trimming took 0 bases from V and 4 from J, leaving 7 bases between them. Germline-derived CDR1 and CDR2 are SGHRS and YFSETQ. CDR3 length: 13 residues.

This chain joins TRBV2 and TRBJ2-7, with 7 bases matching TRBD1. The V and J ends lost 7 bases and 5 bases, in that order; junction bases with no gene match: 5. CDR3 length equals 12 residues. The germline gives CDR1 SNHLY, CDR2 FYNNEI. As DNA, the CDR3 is TGTGCCAGCAACCGACAGGGTAACGAGCAGTACTTC. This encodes CASNRQGNEQYF.

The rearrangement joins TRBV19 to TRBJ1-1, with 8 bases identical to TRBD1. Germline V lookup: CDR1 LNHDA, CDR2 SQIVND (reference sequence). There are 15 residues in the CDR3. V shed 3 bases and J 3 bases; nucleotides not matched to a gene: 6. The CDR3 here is CASSIHQGADTEAFF. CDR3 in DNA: TGTGCCAGTAGTATTCATCAGGGGGCGGACACTGAAGCTTTCTTT.